This T cell receptor beta chain was observed in a study of T cell responses to AZD1222 COVID-19 vaccine. Produced via immunoSEQ multiplex PCR; TCRdb's table is partial and in-frame only. The sample comprises about 150,000 clones, 80% to 90% of which are singletons, and about 5.5% rests with the top ten. The CDR3 is made up of 15 amino acids. Trimming at V came to 5 bases and at J to 5 bases, leaving 8 bases not matched to a gene. CDR1 and CDR2 (germline): MNHNY, SVGAGI (reference sequence). This TCR was recovered from an adult in good health. This specimen was peripheral blood, taken on day 0 of MenACWY control vaccination. This chain uses TRBV6-6 with TRBJ1-4, with 7 bases aligning to TRBD1. Written as DNA, the CDR3 is TGTGCCAGCAGTCCGCCGGGACAGCAGAATGAAAAACTGTTTTTT. Protein: CASSPPGQQNEKLFF.